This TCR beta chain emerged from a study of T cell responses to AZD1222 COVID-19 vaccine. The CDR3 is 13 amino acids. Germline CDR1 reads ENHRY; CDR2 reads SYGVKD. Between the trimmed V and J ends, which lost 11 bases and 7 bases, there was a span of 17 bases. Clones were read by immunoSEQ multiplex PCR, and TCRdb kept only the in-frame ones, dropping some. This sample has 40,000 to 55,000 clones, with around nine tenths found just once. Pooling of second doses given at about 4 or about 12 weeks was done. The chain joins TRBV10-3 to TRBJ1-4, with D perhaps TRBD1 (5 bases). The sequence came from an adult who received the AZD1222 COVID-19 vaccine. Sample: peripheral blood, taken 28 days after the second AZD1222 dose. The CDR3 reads CASSRGAGEKLFF. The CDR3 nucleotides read TGTGCCTCCAGTCGTGGGGCTGGTGAAAAACTGTTTTTT.